The rows below give T cell receptor beta chains drawn from one sample of a study of blood T cell repertoires in COVID-19. The data were produced by immunoSEQ multiplex PCR, yet TCRdb's version contains in-frame clones alone and is incomplete. The table lists about 120,000 clones, roughly 80% of them singletons, with less than 6.5% in the top ten. The sample comprised peripheral blood. These receptors all come from a man in his 60s with acute or convalescent COVID-19. The CDR3 runs from the conserved cysteine through the conserved F or W. Each record gives: clone size, J gene, D gene, V gene, CDR3 DNA, CDR3 protein. The D gene is left open where the match is weak. Clone size is shown for a subset of rows, as once, few, many or a class of expanded clone.

. TRBJ1-1 . TRBV9 TGTGCCAGCAGCGCTCTAAATGCCCTGAACACTGAAGCTTTCTTT CASSALNALNTEAFF
once TRBJ1-2 TRBD1 TRBV6-6 TGTGCCAGCAGAAGTGGGGACAGACCCTATGGCTACACCTTC CASRSGDRPYGYTF
. TRBJ2-7 TRBD2 TRBV5-1 TGCGCCAGCAGCTCCACCGGGACTAGAAGCTCCTACGAGCAGTACTTC CASSSTGTRSSYEQYF
. TRBJ2-5 TRBD2 TRBV15 TGTGCCACGCGTAAAGCCGGGACTAGCGGGGAGACCCAGTACTTC CATRKAGTSGETQYF
. TRBJ1-5 . TRBV27 TGTGCCAGCAGTCCAGATATCTTTAAGAGCAATCAGCCCCAGCATTTT CASSPDIFKSNQPQHF
. TRBJ2-7 . TRBV7-2 TGTGCCAGCAGCTTAAAGGCTGGGCGGGTGGACTTTCACTACGAGCAGTACTTC CASSLKAGRVDFHYEQYF
. TRBJ1-5 . TRBV19 TGTGCCAGTAGTCGGGGGGCTGGAAATCAGCCCCAGCATTTT CASSRGAGNQPQHF
. TRBJ1-2 . TRBV6-5 TGTGCCAGCACCCGGGGGGATTCGGTCTTCGGCTACACCTTC CASTRGDSVFGYTF
. TRBJ2-1 TRBD1 TRBV4-1 TGCGCCAGCAGCTCATCCGGGACAGGGAGGGGGAAGGAGCAGTTCTTC CASSSSGTGRGKEQFF
once TRBJ1-3 TRBD1 TRBV3-1/TRBV3-2 TGTGCCAGCAGCCGGTTGACAGGGAAAGCCGGAAACACCATATATTTT CASSRLTGKAGNTIYF
few TRBJ1-2 . TRBV6-5 TGTGCCACCTTGTCAAGAGGGCTTAACTATGGCTACACCTTC CATLSRGLNYGYTF
. TRBJ1-2 . TRBV28 TGTGCCAGCAGTGTACCGGGACAACCCTACACCTTC CASSVPGQPYTF
. TRBJ2-1 TRBD2 TRBV4-2 TGTGCCAGCAGCCAAGGAGCGGGAGGCGCAAGCTCCTACAATGAGCAGTTCTTC CASSQGAGGASSYNEQFF
. TRBJ1-1 . TRBV5-1 TGCGCCAGCAGCTTGGGGCGGGGAGCGACTGAAGCTTTCTTT CASSLGRGATEAFF
once TRBJ2-7 TRBD2 TRBV5-1 TGCGCCAGCAGTAGCAGCGGGACCTCCTACGAGCAGTACTTC CASSSSGTSYEQYF
. TRBJ1-1 . TRBV3-1/TRBV3-2 TGTGCCAGCAGCCATCACGGTTCGACGGGAACAAGGTCGGGGGCTTTCTTT CASSHHGSTGTRSGAFF
. TRBJ2-2 . TRBV11-2 TGTGCCAGCAGCCAGCGGGCTAACACCGGGGAGCTGTTTTTT CASSQRANTGELFF
. TRBJ2-7 TRBD1 TRBV9 TGTGCCAGCAGCGTTGGACAGGGGATTTACGAGCAGTACTTC CASSVGQGIYEQYF
. TRBJ2-2 . TRBV14 TGTGCCAGCAGCAAACAGGGAGCCACCGGGGAGCTGTTTTTT CASSKQGATGELFF
. TRBJ1-1 TRBD1 TRBV4-1 TGCGCCAGCAGCGTCCAGACAGGGGGCAAGGGGGAAGCTTTCTTT CASSVQTGGKGEAFF
. TRBJ2-7 . TRBV5-1 TGCGCCAGCAGCTTAGGAGCGAGGAGCTCCTACGAGCAGTACTTC CASSLGARSSYEQYF
. TRBJ2-4 . TRBV7-2 TGTGCCAGCAGCTTAGGGCGGTCCAAAAACATTCAGTACTTC CASSLGRSKNIQYF
. TRBJ1-2 TRBD1 TRBV12-3/TRBV12-4 TGTGCCAGCACCCCGGGACAGAACTATGGCTACACCTTC CASTPGQNYGYTF
few TRBJ2-1 . TRBV9 TGTGCCAGCAGCGATAACAATGAGCAGTTCTTC CASSDNNEQFF